This T cell receptor (beta chain) is from a study of blood T cell repertoires in COVID-19. Turning to the study itself: Some COVID-19 samples were acute and others convalescent; all came from the United States, Italy and Spain. PBMCs, B-cell-depleted T cells, or T cells were the source of the cDNA or gDNA that made up the material.

Per the study methods: Reference gene primer amplification gave estimated nucleated cell counts. TCRdb's copy holds only in-frame clones and misses some; the assay was immunoSEQ multiplex PCR. V and J calls and clone size are those listed in that table; D and trimming were worked out from the DNA. The sample has approximately 97,000 clones; roughly 80% are singletons. The CDR3 runs 14 residues. Germline CDR1 MNHNY, CDR2 SVGAGI (reference sequence). Trimming left V 0 bases short and J 0 bases short, with 6 bases between. This rearrangement joins TRBV6-6 to TRBJ2-7; D gene uncertain. The specimen was peripheral blood. The receptor comes from a man in his sixties with acute or convalescent COVID-19. CDR3 sequence: CASSYSLSSYEQYF. CDR3 DNA sequence: TGTGCCAGCAGTTACTCGTTGAGCTCCTACGAGCAGTACTTC.